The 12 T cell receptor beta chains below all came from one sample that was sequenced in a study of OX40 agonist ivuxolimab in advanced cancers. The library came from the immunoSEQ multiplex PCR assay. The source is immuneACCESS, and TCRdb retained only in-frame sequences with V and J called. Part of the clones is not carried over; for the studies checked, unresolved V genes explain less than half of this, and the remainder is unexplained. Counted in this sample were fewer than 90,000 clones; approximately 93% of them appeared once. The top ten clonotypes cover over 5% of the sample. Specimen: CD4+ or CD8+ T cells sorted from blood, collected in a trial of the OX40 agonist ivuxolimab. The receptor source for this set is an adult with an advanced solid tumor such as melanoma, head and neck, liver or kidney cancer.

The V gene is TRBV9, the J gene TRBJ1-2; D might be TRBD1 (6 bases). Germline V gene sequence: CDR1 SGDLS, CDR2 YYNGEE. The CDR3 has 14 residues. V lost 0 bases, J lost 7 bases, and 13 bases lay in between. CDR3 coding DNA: TGTGCCAGCAGCGTAGACGGGGGGCACTCTGGCTACACCTTC. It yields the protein CASSVDGGHSGYTF.

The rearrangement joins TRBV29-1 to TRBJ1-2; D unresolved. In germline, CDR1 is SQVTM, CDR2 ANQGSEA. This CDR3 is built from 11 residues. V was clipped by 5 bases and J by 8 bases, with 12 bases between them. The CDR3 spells CSVPAMGGYTF. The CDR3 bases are TGCAGCGTTCCCGCCATGGGGGGCTACACCTTC. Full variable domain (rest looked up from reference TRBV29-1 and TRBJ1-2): SAVISQKPSRDICQRGTSLTIQCQVDSQVTMMFWYRQQPGQSLTLIATANQGSEATYESGFVIDKFPISRPNLTFSTLTVSNMSPEDSSIYLCSVPAMGGYTFGSGTRLTVV.

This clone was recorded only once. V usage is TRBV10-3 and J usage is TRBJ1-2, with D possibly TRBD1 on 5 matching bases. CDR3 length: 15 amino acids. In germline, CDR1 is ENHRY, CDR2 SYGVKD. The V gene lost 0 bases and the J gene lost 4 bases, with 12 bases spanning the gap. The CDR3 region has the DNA TGTGCCATCAGTGAGTCCCCGGGGGACCTCTATGGCTACACCTTC. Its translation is CAISESPGDLYGYTF.

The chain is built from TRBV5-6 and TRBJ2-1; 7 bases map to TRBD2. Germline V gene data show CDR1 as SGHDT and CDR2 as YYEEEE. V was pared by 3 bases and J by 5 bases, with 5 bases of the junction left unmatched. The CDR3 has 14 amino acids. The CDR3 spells CASSWASGNNEQFF. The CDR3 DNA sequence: TGTGCCAGCAGCTGGGCTAGCGGTAACAATGAGCAGTTCTTC.

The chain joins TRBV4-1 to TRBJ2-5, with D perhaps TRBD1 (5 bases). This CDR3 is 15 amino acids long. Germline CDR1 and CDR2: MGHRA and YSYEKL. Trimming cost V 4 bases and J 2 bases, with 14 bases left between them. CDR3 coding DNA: TGCGCCAGCAGCCCCTTTATGGACATTCAAGAGACCCAGTACTTC. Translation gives CASSPFMDIQETQYF.

The CDR3 loop is CASSFLGLAASNEQFF. DNA for the CDR3: TGTGCCAGCAGTTTTCTCGGACTAGCGGCCTCCAATGAGCAGTTCTTC. The chain links TRBV27 to TRBJ2-1; 10 bases fit TRBD2. CDR1 MNHEY and CDR2 SMNVEV come from the germline V gene (reference sequence). The ends lost 3 bases at V and 6 bases at J; junction bases unmatched: 8. The CDR3 loop spans 16 amino acids.

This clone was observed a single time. The CDR3 is CASSLDRDGGYTF. Written as DNA, the CDR3 is TGCGCCAGCAGCCTAGACAGGGACGGTGGCTACACCTTC. V is TRBV5-1 and J is TRBJ1-2; 7 bases align to TRBD1. V dropped 4 bases and J dropped 7; count of bases not matched to a gene: 7. The CDR3 consists of 13 residues. The germline V gene encodes CDR1 SGHRS and CDR2 YFSETQ. The whole variable domain, remainder taken from reference TRBV5-1 and TRBJ1-2, is KAGVTQTPRYLIKTRGQQVTLSCSPISGHRSVSWYQQTPGQGLQFLFEYFSETQRNKGNFPGRFSGRQFSNSRSEMNVSTLELGDSALYLCASSLDRDGGYTFGSGTRLTVV.

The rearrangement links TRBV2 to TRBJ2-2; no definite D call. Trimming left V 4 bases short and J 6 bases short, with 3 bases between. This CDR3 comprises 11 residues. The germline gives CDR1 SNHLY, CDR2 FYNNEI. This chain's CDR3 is CASSVPGELFF. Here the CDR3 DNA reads TGTGCCAGCAGTGTCCCCGGGGAGCTGTTTTTT.

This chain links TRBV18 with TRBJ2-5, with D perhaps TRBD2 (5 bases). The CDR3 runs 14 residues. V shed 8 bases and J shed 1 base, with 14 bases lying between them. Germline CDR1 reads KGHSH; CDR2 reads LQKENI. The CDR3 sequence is CASTKTGTQETQYF. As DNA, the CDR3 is TGTGCCAGCACAAAGACGGGAACCCAAGAGACCCAGTACTTC. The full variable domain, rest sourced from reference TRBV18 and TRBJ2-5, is NAGVMQNPRHLVRRRGQEARLRCSPMKGHSHVYWYRQLPEEGLKFMVYLQKENIIDESGMPKERFSAEFPKEGPSILRIQQVVRGDSAAYFCASTKTGTQETQYFGPGTRLLVL.

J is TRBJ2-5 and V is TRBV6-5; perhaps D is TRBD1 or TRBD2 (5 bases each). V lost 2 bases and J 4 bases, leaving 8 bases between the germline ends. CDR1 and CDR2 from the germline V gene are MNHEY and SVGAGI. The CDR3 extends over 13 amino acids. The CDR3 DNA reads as TGTGCCAGCAGTTACGGGGACCGAGAGACCCAGTACTTC. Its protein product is CASSYGDRETQYF.

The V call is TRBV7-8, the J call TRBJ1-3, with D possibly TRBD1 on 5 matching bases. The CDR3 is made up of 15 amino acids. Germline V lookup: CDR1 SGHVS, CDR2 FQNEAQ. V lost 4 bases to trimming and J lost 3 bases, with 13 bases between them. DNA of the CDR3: TGTGCCAGCAGCTCGTCAAGGGGTAGTGGAAACACCATATATTTT. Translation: CASSSSRGSGNTIYF.

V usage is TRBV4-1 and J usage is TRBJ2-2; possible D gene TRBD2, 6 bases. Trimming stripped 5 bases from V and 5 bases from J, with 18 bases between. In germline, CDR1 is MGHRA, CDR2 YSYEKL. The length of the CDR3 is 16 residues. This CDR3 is CASSIVPGAGTGELFF. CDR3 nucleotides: TGCGCCAGCAGCATCGTGCCGGGAGCAGGGACCGGGGAGCTGTTTTTT.